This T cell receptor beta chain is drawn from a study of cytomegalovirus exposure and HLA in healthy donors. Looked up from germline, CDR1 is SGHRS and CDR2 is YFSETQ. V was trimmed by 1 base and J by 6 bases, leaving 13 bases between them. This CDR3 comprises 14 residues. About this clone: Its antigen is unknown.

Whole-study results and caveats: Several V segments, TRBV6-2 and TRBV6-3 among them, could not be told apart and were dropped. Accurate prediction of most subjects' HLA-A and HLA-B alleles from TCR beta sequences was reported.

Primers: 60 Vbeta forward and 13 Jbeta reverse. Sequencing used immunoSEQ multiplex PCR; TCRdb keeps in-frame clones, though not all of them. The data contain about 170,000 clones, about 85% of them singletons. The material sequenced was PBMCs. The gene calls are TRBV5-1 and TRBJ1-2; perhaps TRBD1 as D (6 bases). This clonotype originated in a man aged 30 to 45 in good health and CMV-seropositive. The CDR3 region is CASSLFLGAHGYTF. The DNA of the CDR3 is TGCGCCAGCAGCTTGTTTTTGGGGGCACATGGCTACACCTTC. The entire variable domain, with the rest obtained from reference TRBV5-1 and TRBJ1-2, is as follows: KAGVTQTPRYLIKTRGQQVTLSCSPISGHRSVSWYQQTPGQGLQFLFEYFSETQRNKGNFPGRFSGRQFSNSRSEMNVSTLELGDSALYLCASSLFLGAHGYTFGSGTRLTVV.